This T cell receptor beta chain was retrieved from a study of T cells after yellow fever vaccination. V lost 4 bases and J lost 4; bases outside the gene matches: 20. The CDR3 runs 19 residues. The germline V gene has CDR1 SGHAT and CDR2 FQDESV (reference sequence). This clonotype was found a few times. One entry per CDR3 protein results from TCRdb running MiXCR on the 5' RACE reads. The profile shows over 300,000 distinct CDR3 sequences, around 7% of them singletons. The clonotype comes from a man between 18 and 35 years old who received the YFV17D yellow fever vaccine. V and J are TRBV11-1 and TRBJ2-7; 9 bases map to TRBD2. This specimen consisted of PBMCs, obtained 45 days after the first yellow fever vaccination. CDR3 residues: CASSSTMTKRGAYFYEQYF. The CDR3 DNA reads TGTGCCAGCAGCTCCACCATGACTAAGCGGGGGGCCTACTTTTACGAGCAGTACTTC.